This TCR beta chain was sequenced in a study of cytomegalovirus exposure and HLA in healthy donors. Study-wide results and caveats: CMV serostatus alone was available as immune exposure information. Most TCR sequences proved rare, with some public TCRs found in many donors.

Only a few counts were recorded for this clone. Its antigen remains unidentified. CDR1 is MDHEN and CDR2 is SYDVKM in the germline V gene. Trimming removed 3 bases from V and 8 bases from J; junction bases left unmatched: 4. The CDR3 runs to 13 residues. Primers included in the PCR were 60 Vbeta and 13 Jbeta primers. Original processing methods: Around 9.9 million shared chains were among the about 80 million unique TCR beta chains that a later analysis counted. Only in-frame clones appear in the TCRdb table, and some are missing; sequencing was by immunoSEQ multiplex PCR. V, J and clone size are taken as reported in that table, and D and trimming were inferred from the DNA itself. The data show approximately 110,000 clones, 81% seen once.

The chain combines TRBV28 with TRBJ2-1, with 7 bases matching TRBD1. The sample taken for sequencing was PBMCs. The receptor's source is a woman in her 30s in good health and CMV-seronegative. The CDR3 nucleotides read TGTGCCAGCAGTTTTACAGGGGCACATGAGCAGTTCTTC. It encodes CASSFTGAHEQFF.